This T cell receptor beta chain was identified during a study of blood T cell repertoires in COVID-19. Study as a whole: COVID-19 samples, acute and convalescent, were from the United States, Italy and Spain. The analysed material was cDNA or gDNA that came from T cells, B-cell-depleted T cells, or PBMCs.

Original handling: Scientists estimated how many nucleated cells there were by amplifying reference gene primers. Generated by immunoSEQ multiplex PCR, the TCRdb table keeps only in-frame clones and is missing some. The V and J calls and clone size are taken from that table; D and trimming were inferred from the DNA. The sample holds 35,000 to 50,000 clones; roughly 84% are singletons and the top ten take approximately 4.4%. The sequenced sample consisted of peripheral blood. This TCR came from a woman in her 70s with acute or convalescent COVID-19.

Here the CDR3 DNA reads TGTGCCAGTAGGGGCGGGTTCGACGGCTACACCTTC. It translates to CASRGGFDGYTF. This chain uses TRBV19 with TRBJ1-2; no definite D call. CDR1 is LNHDA, CDR2 SQIVND, per germline (reference sequence). Trimming took off 6 bases at V and 8 bases at J, with 13 bases between the two ends. The CDR3 is made up of 12 amino acids.